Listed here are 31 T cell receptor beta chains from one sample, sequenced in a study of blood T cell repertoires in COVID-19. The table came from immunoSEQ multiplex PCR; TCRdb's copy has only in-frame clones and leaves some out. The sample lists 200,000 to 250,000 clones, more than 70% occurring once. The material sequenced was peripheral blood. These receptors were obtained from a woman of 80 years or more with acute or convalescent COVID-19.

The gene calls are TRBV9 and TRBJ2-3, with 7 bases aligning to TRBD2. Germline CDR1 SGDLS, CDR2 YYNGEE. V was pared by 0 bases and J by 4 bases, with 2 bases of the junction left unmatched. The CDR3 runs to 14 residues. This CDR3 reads CASSVALAADTQYF. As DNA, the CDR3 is TGTGCCAGCAGCGTAGCCCTAGCGGCAGATACGCAGTATTTT. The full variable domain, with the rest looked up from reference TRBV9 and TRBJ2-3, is DSGVTQTPKHLITATGQRVTLRCSPRSGDLSVYWYQQSLDQGLQFLIQYYNGEERAKGNILERFSAQQFPDLHSELNLSSLELGDSALYFCASSVALAADTQYFGPGTRLTVL.

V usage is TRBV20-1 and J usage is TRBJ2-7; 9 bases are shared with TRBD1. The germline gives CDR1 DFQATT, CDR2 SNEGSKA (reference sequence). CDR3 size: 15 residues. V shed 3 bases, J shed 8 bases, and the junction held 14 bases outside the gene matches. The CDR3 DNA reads TGCAGTGCTAGTTCCCACGGGACAGGGCATGAGAAGCAGTACTTC. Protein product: CSASSHGTGHEKQYF.

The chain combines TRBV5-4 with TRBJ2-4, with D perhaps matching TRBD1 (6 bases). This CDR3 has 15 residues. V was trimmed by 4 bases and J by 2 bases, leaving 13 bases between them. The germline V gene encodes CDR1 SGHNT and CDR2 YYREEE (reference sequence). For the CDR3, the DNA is TGTGCCAGCAGCCGCGCAGACAGGTCCAAAAACATTCAGTACTTC. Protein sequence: CASSRADRSKNIQYF.

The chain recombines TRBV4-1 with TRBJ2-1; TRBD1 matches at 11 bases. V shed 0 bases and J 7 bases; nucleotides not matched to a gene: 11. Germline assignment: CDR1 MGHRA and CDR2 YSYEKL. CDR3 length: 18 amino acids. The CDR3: CASSQDPTPGTGGNEQFF. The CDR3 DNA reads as TGCGCCAGCAGCCAAGATCCTACGCCCGGGACAGGGGGGAATGAGCAGTTCTTC.

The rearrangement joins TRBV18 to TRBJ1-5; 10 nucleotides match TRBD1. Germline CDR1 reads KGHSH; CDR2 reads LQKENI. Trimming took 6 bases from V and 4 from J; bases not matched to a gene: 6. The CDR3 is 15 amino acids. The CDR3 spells CASSPRTGGNQPQHF. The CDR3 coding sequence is TGTGCCAGCTCCCCCCGGACAGGGGGGAATCAGCCCCAGCATTTT.

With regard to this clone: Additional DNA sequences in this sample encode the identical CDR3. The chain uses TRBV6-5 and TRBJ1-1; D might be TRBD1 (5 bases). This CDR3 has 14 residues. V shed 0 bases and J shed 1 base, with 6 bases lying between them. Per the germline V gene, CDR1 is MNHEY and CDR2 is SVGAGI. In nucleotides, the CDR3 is TGTGCCAGCAGTTACTCACAGGAGAACACTGAAGCTTTCTTT. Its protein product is CASSYSQENTEAFF.

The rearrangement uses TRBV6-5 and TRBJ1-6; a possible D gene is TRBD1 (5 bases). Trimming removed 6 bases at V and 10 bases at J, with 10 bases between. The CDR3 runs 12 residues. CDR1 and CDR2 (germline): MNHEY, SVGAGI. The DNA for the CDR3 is TGTGCCAGCAGGCGGGGGAACTCACCCCTCCACTTT. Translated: CASRRGNSPLHF.

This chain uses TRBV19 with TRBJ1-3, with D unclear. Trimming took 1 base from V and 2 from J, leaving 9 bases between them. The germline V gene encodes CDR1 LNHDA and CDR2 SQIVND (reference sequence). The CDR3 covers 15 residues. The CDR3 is CASSIGRTPGNTIYF. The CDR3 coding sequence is TGTGCCAGTAGTATAGGAAGGACTCCTGGAAACACCATATATTTT.

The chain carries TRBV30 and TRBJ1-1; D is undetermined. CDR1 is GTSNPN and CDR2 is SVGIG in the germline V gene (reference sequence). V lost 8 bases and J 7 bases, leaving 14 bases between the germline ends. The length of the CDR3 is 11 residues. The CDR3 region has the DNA TGTGCCGCCCACAGAGCCAATGAAGCTTTCTTT. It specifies CAAHRANEAFF.

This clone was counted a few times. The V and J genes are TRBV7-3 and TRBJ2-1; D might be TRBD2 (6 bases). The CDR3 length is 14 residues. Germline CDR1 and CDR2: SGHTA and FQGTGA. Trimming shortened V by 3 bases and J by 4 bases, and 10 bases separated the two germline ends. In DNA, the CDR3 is TGTGCCAGCAGCTTTACGGGAGTGTACAATGAGCAGTTCTTC. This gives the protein CASSFTGVYNEQFF. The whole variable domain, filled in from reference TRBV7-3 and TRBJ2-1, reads GAGVSQTPSNKVTEKGKYVELRCDPISGHTALYWYRQSLGQGPEFLIYFQGTGAADDSGLPNDRFFAVRPEGSVSTLKIQRTERGDSAVYLCASSFTGVYNEQFFGPGTRLTVL.

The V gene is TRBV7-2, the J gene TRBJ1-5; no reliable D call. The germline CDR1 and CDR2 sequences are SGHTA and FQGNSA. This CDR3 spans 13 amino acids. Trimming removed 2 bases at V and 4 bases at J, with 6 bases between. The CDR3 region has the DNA TGTGCCAGCAGCTTAAGGAGGAATCAGCCCCAGCATTTT. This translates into CASSLRRNQPQHF.

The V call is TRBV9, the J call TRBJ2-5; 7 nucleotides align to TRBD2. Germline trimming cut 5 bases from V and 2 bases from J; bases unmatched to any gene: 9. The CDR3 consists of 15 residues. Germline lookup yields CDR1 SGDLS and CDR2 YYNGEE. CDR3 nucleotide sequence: TGTGCCAGCAGTAACTCCGGGACTACACAAGAGACCCAGTACTTC. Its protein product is CASSNSGTTQETQYF.

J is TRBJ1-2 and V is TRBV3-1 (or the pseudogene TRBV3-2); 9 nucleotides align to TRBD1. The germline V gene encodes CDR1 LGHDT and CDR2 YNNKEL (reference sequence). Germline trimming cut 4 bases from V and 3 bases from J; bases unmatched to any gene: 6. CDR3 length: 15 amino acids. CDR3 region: CASSPLQGADYGYTF. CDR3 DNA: TGTGCCAGCAGCCCATTACAGGGGGCCGACTATGGCTACACCTTC.

The CDR3: CASSVDLQGAYNEQFF. CDR3 DNA: TGTGCCAGCAGCGTAGATCTACAGGGGGCCTACAATGAGCAGTTCTTC. The gene calls are TRBV9 and TRBJ2-1; TRBD1 aligns across 8 bases. Germline loops: CDR1 SGDLS, CDR2 YYNGEE. CDR3 length equals 16 residues. The J segment lost 2 bases and the V segment lost 0 bases, leaving 4 bases of the junction unmatched.

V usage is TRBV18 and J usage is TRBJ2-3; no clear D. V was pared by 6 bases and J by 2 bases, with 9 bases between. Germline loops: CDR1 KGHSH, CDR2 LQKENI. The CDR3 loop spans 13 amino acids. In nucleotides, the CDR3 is TGTGCCAGCTCTCCATCAAACACAGATACGCAGTATTTT. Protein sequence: CASSPSNTDTQYF.

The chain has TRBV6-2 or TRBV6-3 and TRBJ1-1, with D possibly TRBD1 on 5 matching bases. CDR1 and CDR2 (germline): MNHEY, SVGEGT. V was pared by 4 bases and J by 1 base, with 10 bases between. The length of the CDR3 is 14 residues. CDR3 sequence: CASSWGVSNTEAFF. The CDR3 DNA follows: TGTGCCAGCAGTTGGGGGGTATCGAACACTGAAGCTTTCTTT.

As DNA, the CDR3 is TGTGCCAGTAGTATACAGGGGGGCTACGAGCAGTACTTC. It yields the protein CASSIQGGYEQYF. V is TRBV19 and J is TRBJ2-7, with D possibly matching TRBD1 (7 bases). This CDR3 has 13 amino acids. Germline assignment: CDR1 LNHDA and CDR2 SQIVND (reference sequence). Trimming shortened V by 2 bases and J by 3 bases, and 8 bases separated the two germline ends.

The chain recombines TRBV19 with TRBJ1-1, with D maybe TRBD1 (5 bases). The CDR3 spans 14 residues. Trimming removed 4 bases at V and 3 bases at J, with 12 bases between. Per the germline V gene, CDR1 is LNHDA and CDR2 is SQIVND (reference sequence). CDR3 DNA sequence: TGTGCCAGTAGTAGACAGATTCAGGACACTGAAGCTTTCTTT. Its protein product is CASSRQIQDTEAFF.

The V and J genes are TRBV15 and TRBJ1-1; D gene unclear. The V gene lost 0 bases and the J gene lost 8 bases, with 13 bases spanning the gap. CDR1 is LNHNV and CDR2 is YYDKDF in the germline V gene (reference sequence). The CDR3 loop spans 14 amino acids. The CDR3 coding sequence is TGTGCCACCAGCAGAGATCTGGGCTCCTCCGAAGCTTTCTTT. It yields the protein CATSRDLGSSEAFF.

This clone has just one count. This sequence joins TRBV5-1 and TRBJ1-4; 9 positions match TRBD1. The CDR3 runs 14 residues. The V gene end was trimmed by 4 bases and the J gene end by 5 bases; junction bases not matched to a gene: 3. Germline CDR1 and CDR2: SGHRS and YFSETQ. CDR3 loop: CASSLTGGNEKLFF. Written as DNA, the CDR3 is TGCGCCAGCAGCCTGACAGGGGGAAATGAAAAACTGTTTTTT. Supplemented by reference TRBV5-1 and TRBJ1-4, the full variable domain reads KAGVTQTPRYLIKTRGQQVTLSCSPISGHRSVSWYQQTPGQGLQFLFEYFSETQRNKGNFPGRFSGRQFSNSRSEMNVSTLELGDSALYLCASSLTGGNEKLFFGSGTQLSVL.

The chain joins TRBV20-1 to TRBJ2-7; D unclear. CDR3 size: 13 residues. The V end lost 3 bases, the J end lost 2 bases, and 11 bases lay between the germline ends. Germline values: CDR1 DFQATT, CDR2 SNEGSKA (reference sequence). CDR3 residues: CSASSRQTYEQYF. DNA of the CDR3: TGCAGTGCTAGTTCCCGACAAACCTACGAGCAGTACTTC.

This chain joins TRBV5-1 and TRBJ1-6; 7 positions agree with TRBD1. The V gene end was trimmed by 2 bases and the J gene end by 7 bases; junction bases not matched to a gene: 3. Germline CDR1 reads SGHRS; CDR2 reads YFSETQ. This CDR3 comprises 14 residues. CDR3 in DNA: TGCGCCAGCAGCTTAGGGACAGAGAATTCACCCCTCCACTTT. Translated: CASSLGTENSPLHF.

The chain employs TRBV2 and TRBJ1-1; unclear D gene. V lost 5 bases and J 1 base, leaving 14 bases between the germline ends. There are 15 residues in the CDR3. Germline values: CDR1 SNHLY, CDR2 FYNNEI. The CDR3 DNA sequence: TGTGCCAGCAGTTTATGGGAGGGCCAGAACACTGAAGCTTTCTTT. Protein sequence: CASSLWEGQNTEAFF. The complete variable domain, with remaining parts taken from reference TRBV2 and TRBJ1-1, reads EPEVTQTPSHQVTQMGQEVILRCVPISNHLYFYWYRQILGQKVEFLVSFYNNEISEKSEIFDDQFSVERPDGSNFTLKIRSTKLEDSAMYFCASSLWEGQNTEAFFGQGTRLTVV.

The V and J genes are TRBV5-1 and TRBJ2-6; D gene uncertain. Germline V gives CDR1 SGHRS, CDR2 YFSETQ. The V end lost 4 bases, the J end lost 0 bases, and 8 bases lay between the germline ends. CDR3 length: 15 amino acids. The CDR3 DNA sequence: TGCGCCAGCAGCCTACTAAGCTCTGGGGCCAACGTCCTGACTTTC. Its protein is CASSLLSSGANVLTF.

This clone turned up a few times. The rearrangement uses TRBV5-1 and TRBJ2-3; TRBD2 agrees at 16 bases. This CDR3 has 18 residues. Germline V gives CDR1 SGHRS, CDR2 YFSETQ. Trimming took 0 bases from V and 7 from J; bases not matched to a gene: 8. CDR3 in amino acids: CASSLDGTSGGAMNTQYF. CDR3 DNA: TGCGCCAGCAGCTTGGATGGGACTAGCGGGGGGGCCATGAATACGCAGTATTTT.

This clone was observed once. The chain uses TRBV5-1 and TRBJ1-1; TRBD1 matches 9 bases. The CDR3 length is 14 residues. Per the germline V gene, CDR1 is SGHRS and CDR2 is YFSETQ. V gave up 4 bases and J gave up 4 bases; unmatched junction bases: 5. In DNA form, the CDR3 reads TGCGCCAGCAGCCCGGGACAGGGAGGCACTGAAGCTTTCTTT. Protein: CASSPGQGGTEAFF.

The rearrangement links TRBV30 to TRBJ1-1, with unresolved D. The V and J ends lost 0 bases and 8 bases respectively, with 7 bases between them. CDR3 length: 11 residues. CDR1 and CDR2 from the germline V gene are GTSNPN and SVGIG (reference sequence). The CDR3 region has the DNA TGTGCCTGGAGTGTAATACAGGAAGCTTTCTTT. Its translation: CAWSVIQEAFF.

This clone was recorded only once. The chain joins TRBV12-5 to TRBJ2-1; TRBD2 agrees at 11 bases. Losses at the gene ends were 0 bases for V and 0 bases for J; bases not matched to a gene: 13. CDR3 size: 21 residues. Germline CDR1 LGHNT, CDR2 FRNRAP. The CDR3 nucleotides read TGTGCTAGTGGTTTGGTCCCTACGACTAGCGGGGTACCAAGCTCCTACAATGAGCAGTTCTTC. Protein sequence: CASGLVPTTSGVPSSYNEQFF.

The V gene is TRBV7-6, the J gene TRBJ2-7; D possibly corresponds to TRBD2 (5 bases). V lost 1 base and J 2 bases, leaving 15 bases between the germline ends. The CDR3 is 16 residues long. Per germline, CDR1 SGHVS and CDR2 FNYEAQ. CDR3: CASSLEEGMGTYEQYF. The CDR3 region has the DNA TGTGCCAGCAGCTTAGAAGAGGGTATGGGGACCTACGAGCAGTACTTC.

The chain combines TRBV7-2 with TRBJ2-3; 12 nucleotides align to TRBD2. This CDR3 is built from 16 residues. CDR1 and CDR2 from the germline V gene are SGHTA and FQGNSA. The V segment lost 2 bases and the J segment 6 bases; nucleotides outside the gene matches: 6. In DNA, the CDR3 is TGTGCCAGCAGCTTAAGGCTAGCGGGGGGGCGGGATACGCAGTATTTT. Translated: CASSLRLAGGRDTQYF.

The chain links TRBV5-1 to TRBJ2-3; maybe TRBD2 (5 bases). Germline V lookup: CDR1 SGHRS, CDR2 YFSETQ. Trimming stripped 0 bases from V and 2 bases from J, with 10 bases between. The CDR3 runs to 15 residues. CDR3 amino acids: CASSLAGTVTDTQYF. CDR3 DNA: TGCGCCAGCAGCTTGGCGGGAACTGTCACAGATACGCAGTATTTT.